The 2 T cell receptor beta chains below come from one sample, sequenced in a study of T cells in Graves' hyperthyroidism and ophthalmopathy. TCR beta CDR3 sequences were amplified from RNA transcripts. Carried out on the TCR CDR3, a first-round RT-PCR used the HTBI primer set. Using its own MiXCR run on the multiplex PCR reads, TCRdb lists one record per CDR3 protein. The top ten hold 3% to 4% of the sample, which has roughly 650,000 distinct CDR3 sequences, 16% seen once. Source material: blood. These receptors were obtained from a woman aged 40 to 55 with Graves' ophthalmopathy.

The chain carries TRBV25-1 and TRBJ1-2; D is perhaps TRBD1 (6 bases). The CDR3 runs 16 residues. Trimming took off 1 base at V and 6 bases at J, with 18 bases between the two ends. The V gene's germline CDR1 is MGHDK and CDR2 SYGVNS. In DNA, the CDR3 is TGTGCCAGCAGTGAATTATCCCGAGTGGCAGGGGATGGCTACACCTTC. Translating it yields CASSELSRVAGDGYTF.

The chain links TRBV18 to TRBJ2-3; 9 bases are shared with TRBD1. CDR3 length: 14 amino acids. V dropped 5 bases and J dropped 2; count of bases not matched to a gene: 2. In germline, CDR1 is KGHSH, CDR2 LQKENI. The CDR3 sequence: CASSGTGLTDTQYF. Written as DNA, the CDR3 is TGTGCCAGCTCAGGGACAGGGCTCACAGATACGCAGTATTTT.